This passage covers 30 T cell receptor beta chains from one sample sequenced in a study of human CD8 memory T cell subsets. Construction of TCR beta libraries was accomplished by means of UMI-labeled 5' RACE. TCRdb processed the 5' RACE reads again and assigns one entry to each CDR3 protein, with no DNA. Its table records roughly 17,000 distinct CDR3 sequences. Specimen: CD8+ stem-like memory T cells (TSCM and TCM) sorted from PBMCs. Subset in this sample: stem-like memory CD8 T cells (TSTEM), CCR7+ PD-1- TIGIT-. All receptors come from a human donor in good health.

The CDR3 here is CASSFSSGGANEQFF. The chain combines TRBV5-1 with TRBJ2-1; TCRdb names TRBD2, which stays unverified in the absence of DNA. Germline CDR1 SGHRS, CDR2 YFSETQ. The CDR3 totals 15 residues.

Here the CDR3 reads CARLPYNEQFF. V and J are TRBV7-3 and TRBJ2-1; TCRdb's D gene call, TRBD2, goes unchecked for lack of DNA. Germline V gene data show CDR1 as SGHTA and CDR2 as FQGTGA. The CDR3 sequence is 11 residues long.

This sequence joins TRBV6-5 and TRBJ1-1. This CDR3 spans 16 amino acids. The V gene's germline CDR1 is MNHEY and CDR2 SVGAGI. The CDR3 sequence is CASSAITGSMNTEAFF.

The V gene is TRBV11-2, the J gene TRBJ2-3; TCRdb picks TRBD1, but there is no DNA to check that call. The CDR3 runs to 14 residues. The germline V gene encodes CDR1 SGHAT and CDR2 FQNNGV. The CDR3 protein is CASSLRDDTDTQYF. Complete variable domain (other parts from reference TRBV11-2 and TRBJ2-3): EAGVAQSPRYKIIEKRQSVAFWCNPISGHATLYWYQQILGQGPKLLIQFQNNGVVDDSQLPKDRFSAERLKGVDSTLKIQPAKLEDSAVYLCASSLRDDTDTQYFGPGTRLTVL.

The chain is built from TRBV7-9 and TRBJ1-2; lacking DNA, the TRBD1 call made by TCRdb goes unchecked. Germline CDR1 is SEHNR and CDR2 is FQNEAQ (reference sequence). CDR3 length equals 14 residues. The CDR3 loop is CASSLAGQLYGYTF.

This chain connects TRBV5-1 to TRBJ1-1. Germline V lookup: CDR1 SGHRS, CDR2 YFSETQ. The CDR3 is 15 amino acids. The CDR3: CASKIYVAGGNEAFF. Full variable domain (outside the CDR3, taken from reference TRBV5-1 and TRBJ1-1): KAGVTQTPRYLIKTRGQQVTLSCSPISGHRSVSWYQQTPGQGLQFLFEYFSETQRNKGNFPGRFSGRQFSNSRSEMNVSTLELGDSALYLCASKIYVAGGNEAFFGQGTRLTVV.

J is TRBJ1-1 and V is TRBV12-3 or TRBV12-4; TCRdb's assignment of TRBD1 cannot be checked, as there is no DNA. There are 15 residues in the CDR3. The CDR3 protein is CASSDSTGDNTEAFF.

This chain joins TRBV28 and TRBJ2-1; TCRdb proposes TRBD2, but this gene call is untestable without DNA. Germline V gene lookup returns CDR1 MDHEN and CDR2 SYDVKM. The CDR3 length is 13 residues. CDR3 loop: CASTLPPERKQFF.

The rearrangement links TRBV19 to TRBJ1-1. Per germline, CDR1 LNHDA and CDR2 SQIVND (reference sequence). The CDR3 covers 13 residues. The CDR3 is CASSIQGGTEAFF.

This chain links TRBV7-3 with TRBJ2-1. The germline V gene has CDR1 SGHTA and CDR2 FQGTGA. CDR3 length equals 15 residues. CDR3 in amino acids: CASSLTAAEYNEQFF.

Here the CDR3 reads CSVESGDRGMVYNEQFF. The chain employs TRBV29-1 and TRBJ2-1; lacking DNA, the TRBD1 call made by TCRdb goes unchecked. CDR3 length equals 17 residues. Per germline, CDR1 SQVTM and CDR2 ANQGSEA.

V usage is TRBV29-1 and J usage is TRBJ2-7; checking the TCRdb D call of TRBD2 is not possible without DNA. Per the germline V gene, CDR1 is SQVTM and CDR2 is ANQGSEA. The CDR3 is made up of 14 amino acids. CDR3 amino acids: CSVGPSGSTYEQYF.

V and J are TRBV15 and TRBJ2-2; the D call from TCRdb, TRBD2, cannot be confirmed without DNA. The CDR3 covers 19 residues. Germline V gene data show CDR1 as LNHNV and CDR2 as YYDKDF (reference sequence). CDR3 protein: CATSADFGLAGGNTGELFF.

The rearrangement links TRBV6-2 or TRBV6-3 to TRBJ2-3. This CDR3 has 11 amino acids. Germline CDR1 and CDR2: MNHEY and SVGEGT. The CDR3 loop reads CASSYEETQYF.

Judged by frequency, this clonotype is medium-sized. The CDR3 is CASSSPTTGPDYSSYNSPLHF. The chain links TRBV28 to TRBJ1-6; as DNA is missing, the TRBD1 call by TCRdb cannot be tested. Germline CDR1 is MDHEN and CDR2 is SYDVKM. CDR3 size: 21 residues.

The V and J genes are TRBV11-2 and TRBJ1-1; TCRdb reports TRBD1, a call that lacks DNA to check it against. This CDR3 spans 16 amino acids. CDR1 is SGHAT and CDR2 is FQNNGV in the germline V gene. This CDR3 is CASSPGTREMNTEAFF.

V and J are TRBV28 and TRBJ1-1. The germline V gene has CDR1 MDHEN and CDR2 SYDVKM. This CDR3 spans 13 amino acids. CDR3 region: CASSLPRNTEAFF. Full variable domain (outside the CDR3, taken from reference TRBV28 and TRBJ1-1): DVKVTQSSRYLVKRTGEKVFLECVQDMDHENMFWYRQDPGLGLRLIYFSYDVKMKEKGDIPEGYSVSREKKERFSLILESASTNQTSMYLCASSLPRNTEAFFGQGTRLTVV.

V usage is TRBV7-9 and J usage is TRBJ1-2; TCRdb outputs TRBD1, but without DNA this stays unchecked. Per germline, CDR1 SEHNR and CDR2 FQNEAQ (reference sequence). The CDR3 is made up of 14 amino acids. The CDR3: CASSFTGGAYGYTF.

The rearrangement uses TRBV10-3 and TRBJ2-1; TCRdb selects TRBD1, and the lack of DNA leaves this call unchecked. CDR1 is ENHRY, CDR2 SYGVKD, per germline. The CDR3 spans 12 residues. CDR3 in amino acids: CAIRTGNNEQFF.

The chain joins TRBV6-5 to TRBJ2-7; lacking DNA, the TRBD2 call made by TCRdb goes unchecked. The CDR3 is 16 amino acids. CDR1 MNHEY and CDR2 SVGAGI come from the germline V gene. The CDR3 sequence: CASSYRLAGGTYEQYF.

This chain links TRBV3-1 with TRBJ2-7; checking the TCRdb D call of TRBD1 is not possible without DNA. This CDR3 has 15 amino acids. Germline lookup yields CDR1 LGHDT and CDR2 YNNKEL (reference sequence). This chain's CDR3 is CASSPGQGTTYEQYF.

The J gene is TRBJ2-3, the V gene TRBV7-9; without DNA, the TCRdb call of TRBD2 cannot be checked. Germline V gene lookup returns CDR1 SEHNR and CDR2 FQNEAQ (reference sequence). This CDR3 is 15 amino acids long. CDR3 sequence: CASRTRAGVTDTQYF.

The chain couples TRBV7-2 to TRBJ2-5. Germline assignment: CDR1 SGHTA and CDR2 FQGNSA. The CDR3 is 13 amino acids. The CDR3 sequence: CASSPDPFGTQYF.

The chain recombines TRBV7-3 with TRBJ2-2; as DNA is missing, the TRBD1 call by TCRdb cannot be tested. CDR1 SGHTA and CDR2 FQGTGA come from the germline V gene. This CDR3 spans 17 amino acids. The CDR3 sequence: CASSLTGEAGKLGELFF.

This CDR3 reads CASSLTGVIGYEQYF. The chain recombines TRBV27 with TRBJ2-7; TCRdb proposes TRBD1, but this gene call is untestable without DNA. This CDR3 has 15 residues. CDR1 is MNHEY and CDR2 is SMNVEV in the germline V gene (reference sequence).

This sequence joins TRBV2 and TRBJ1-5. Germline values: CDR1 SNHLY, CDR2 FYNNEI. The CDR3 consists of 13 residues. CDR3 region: CASTTGPGQPQHF.

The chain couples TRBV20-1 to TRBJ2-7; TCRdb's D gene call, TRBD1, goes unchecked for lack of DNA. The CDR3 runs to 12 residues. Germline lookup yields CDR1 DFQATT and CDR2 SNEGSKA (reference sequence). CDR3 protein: CSARPQGSEQYF.

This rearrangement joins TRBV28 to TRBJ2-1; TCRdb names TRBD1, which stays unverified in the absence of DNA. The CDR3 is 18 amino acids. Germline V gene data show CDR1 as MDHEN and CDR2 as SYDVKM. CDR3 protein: CASSSVVGSLPGYNEQFF.

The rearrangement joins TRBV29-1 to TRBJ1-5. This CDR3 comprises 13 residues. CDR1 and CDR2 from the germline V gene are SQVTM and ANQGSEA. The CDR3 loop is CSASGGGNQPQHF.

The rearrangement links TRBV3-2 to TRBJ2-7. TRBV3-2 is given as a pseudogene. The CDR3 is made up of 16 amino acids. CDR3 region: CASSQYFSGAPYEQYF.